These T cell receptor beta chains were read from a single sample in a study of identical twins. TCRdb passed the 5' RACE reads through MiXCR, listing each CDR3 protein once. The table shows about 890,000 distinct CDR3 sequences, with approximately 13% occurring only once. The sample also formed part of further work on yellow fever vaccine responses in identical twins.

The specimen sequenced was PBMCs. The receptor source for this set is a woman aged 18 to 35 in good health. The CDR3 runs from the conserved cysteine through the conserved F or W. A D gene is named only where the DNA matches it firmly. Not every row has a clone size; where given, it reads once, few, many or a size class.

J gene | clone size | D gene | V gene | CDR3 DNA | CDR3 protein
TRBJ1-5 | NA | NA | TRBV5-1 | TGCGCCAGCAGCTTTGGTCAGGACAATCAGCCCCAGCATTTT | CASSFGQDNQPQHF
TRBJ2-3 | many | TRBD2 | TRBV28 | TGTGCCAGCAGTTTGGCGGGACTAGCAATCGCAGATACGCAGTATTTT | CASSLAGLAIADTQYF
TRBJ2-6 | few | NA | TRBV11-2 | TGTGCCAGCAGCCTGGTGGGCAGGGAATCTGGGGCCAACGTCCTGACTTTC | CASSLVGRESGANVLTF
TRBJ2-4 | few | TRBD2 | TRBV15 | TGTGCCACCAGCAGCGGGACTAGCTTAGCCAAAAACATTCAGTACTTC | CATSSGTSLAKNIQYF
TRBJ2-7 | NA | NA | TRBV6-5 | TGTGCCAGCAGTTACGTGGGGAACGAGCAGTACTTC | CASSYVGNEQYF
TRBJ1-1 | many | TRBD1 | TRBV18 | TGTGCCAGCACACCCCGGACAGGGGCGGACACTGAAGCTTTCTTT | CASTPRTGADTEAFF
TRBJ2-1 | NA | TRBD2 | TRBV5-8 | TGTGCCAGCAGACTAGCGGGAGGACTCTCCTACAATGAGCAGTTCTTC | CASRLAGGLSYNEQFF
TRBJ1-5 | many | NA | TRBV6-5 | TGTGCCAGCAGTTACTCGAGGGGCAATCAGCCCCAGCATTTT | CASSYSRGNQPQHF
TRBJ1-3 | many | TRBD1 | TRBV5-1 | TGCGCCAGCAGCCGACAGGGGGCAGGAGGAAACACCATATATTTT | CASSRQGAGGNTIYF
TRBJ2-5 | NA | NA | TRBV4-2 | TGTGCCAGCAGCCAAGGAAGCCTCTCGCGGGCCGAAGAGACCCAGTACTTC | CASSQGSLSRAEETQYF
TRBJ2-7 | NA | NA | TRBV6-6 | TGTGCCAGCAGCTTTACAGCGGCATACGAGCAGTACTTC | CASSFTAAYEQYF
TRBJ2-2 | NA | NA | TRBV10-3 | TGTGCCATCAGTTTCGCCCCATACACCGGGGAGCTGTTTTTT | CAISFAPYTGELFF
TRBJ2-4 | few | TRBD1 | TRBV12-3/TRBV12-4 | TGTGCCAGCAGCCCAGGGGGCAGGGAGAGGGCAAACATTCAGTACTTC | CASSPGGRERANIQYF
TRBJ2-7 | few | NA | TRBV5-1 | TGCGCCAGCACCCCACCTACAGGCTACGAGCAGTACTTC | CASTPPTGYEQYF
TRBJ2-7 | NA | TRBD2 | TRBV12-3/TRBV12-4 | TGTGCCAGCAGTTCGCTAGCGGGAGTCGAGCAGTACTTC | CASSSLAGVEQYF
TRBJ2-2 | few | TRBD2 | TRBV12-3/TRBV12-4 | TGTGCCAGCAACACCCTCGAGCGGGAGTCCACCGGGGAGCTGTTTTTT | CASNTLERESTGELFF
TRBJ2-5 | NA | NA | TRBV11-2 | TGTGCCAGCAGCCACCAGGTGGGGGACCAAGAGACCCAGTACTTC | CASSHQVGDQETQYF
TRBJ2-1 | NA | TRBD2 | TRBV24-1 | TGTGCCACCAGTGATTTGGGACTAGCGGTAGGGGGTGAGCAGTTCTTC | CATSDLGLAVGGEQFF
TRBJ1-5 | many | NA | TRBV20-1 | TGCAGTGCCCTCAAGGGGACTCAGCCCCAGCATTTT | CSALKGTQPQHF
TRBJ2-1 | few | NA | TRBV20-1 | TGCAGTGCTATGACCTACAATGAGCAGTTCTTC | CSAMTYNEQFF
TRBJ2-2 | NA | NA | TRBV5-5 | TGTGCCAGCGGCGTCGGGGAGAACACCGGGGAGCTGTTTTTT | CASGVGENTGELFF
TRBJ1-6 | few | NA | TRBV20-1 | TGCAGTGCTGGCGAGACAGTTAATTCACCCCTCCACTTT | CSAGETVNSPLHF
TRBJ1-6 | NA | TRBD1 | TRBV7-6 | TGTGCCAGCAGTCCGGACAGGGCCGCTAATTCACCCCTCCACTTT | CASSPDRAANSPLHF
TRBJ2-7 | few | TRBD1 | TRBV20-1 | TGCAGTGCTAGACGTCCCTCGGGACAGACAATCTACGAGCAGTACTTC | CSARRPSGQTIYEQYF
TRBJ1-2 | NA | NA | TRBV27 | TGTGCCAGCAGTTTAGGGGCAGGGTCATTGACCTACACCTTC | CASSLGAGSLTYTF
TRBJ2-1 | many | TRBD2 | TRBV4-1 | TGCGCCAGCAGCCAAGTAGCGGGGGGGGTGGGTGAGCAGTTCTTC | CASSQVAGGVGEQFF
TRBJ2-1 | NA | TRBD1 | TRBV6-2/TRBV6-3 | TGTGCCAGCGTAAGGGACAGCAGCTCCTATAATGAGCAGTTCTTC | CASVRDSSSYNEQFF
TRBJ2-1 | few | TRBD1 | TRBV2 | TGTGCCAGCGAGCGGGACAGGGGGTTCAATGAGCAGTTCTTC | CASERDRGFNEQFF
TRBJ1-1 | NA | NA | TRBV5-5 | TGTGCCAGCAGCTTGTTCCAGGGTCGAGATGAAGCTTTCTTT | CASSLFQGRDEAFF
TRBJ2-1 | many | NA | TRBV12-3/TRBV12-4 | TGTGCCAGCAGTTTAGTTAGTTGGGGGGCGAACAATGAGCAGTTCTTC | CASSLVSWGANNEQFF
TRBJ2-7 | few | NA | TRBV29-1 | TGCAGCCCCTCCGGGGGGCAACACTACGAGCAGTACTTC | CSPSGGQHYEQYF
TRBJ2-1 | few | TRBD2 | TRBV7-9 | TGTGCCAGCAGCCATGAGCGGGATTCCTACAATGAGCAGTTCTTC | CASSHERDSYNEQFF
TRBJ2-1 | few | NA | TRBV7-3 | TGTGCCAGCAGCAGACTTAAGGGAGGCGAGCAGTTCTTC | CASSRLKGGEQFF
TRBJ1-6 | NA | NA | TRBV28 | TGTGCCAGCAGCCCAAGGGACATTAGTTCACCCCTCCACTTT | CASSPRDISSPLHF
TRBJ2-1 | few | TRBD2 | TRBV24-1 | TGTGCCACCAGTGATTCCTCTAGCGGGCTCAGCTCCTACAATGAGCAGTTCTTC | CATSDSSSGLSSYNEQFF
TRBJ2-1 | NA | NA | TRBV5-1 | TGCGCCAGCAGCTTGCGGGCCCGGGACATCAATTACAATGAGCAGTTCTTC | CASSLRARDINYNEQFF
TRBJ2-1 | many | TRBD2 | TRBV3-1 | TGTGCCAGCAGCCAAGCTTTCCCTAGCGGGAGGGCCGGCAATGAGCAGTTCTTC | CASSQAFPSGRAGNEQFF
TRBJ2-5 | many | TRBD2 | TRBV20-1 | TGCAGTGCTACTAGCGGGGAGACCCAGTACTTC | CSATSGETQYF
TRBJ2-3 | few | NA | TRBV20-1 | TGCAGTGCTAGAGATCGTAGGGGATTCAGCGCAGATACGCAGTATTTT | CSARDRRGFSADTQYF
TRBJ1-1 | few | NA | TRBV29-1 | TGCAGCGTTGTCGTGAACACTGAAGCTTTCTTT | CSVVVNTEAFF
TRBJ2-3 | NA | NA | TRBV7-2 | TGTGCCAGCAGCTCTGCGATGACAGATACGCAGTATTTT | CASSSAMTDTQYF
TRBJ1-1 | many | NA | TRBV6-6 | TGTGCCAGCAGTTACCCGAACACTGAAGCTTTCTTT | CASSYPNTEAFF
TRBJ2-2 | few | TRBD2 | TRBV24-1 | TGTGCCACCAGTGATCCGGGACTAGACCCTCGAGGTAACACCGGGGAGCTGTTTTTT | CATSDPGLDPRGNTGELFF
TRBJ2-1 | many | NA | TRBV4-2 | TGTGCCAGCAGCCAAGATAGGACCGGGAGCACCTCCTACAATGAGCAGTTCTTC | CASSQDRTGSTSYNEQFF
TRBJ2-5 | few | TRBD1 | TRBV12-3/TRBV12-4 | TGTGCCAGCAGTCTCGGGACAGGGGGCTTCCAAGAGACCCAGTACTTC | CASSLGTGGFQETQYF
TRBJ2-5 | NA | NA | TRBV11-2 | TGTGCCAGCAGCTTAGTCGGAGAGTACCAAGAGACCCAGTACTTC | CASSLVGEYQETQYF